These 21 T cell receptor beta chains were sequenced from one sample in a study of shared clonotypes between healthy human individuals. The assay was immunoSEQ multiplex PCR, and TCRdb's table has in-frame clones only and misses some. Of over 300,000 clones listed, around 86% are singletons. The sequencing input was memory CD8+ T cells sorted from blood. As to subset: CD45RO+ cells pooled with CCR7-negative TemRA cells. The receptor set was obtained from a man aged 18 to 35 in good health.

The CDR3 bases are TGCGCGGGGGGCAGCAATGGTGGCTACACCTTC. Protein product: CAGGSNGGYTF. The chain has TRBV4-1 and TRBJ1-2; the D gene is possibly TRBD1 (6 bases). The germline V gene encodes CDR1 MGHRA and CDR2 YSYEKL. The CDR3 is 11 residues long.

The chain uses TRBV27 and TRBJ2-7, with D tentatively TRBD2 (6 bases). Germline CDR1 is MNHEY and CDR2 is SMNVEV (reference sequence). This CDR3 region has 15 residues. The V end was cut by 3 bases, the J end by 0 bases, with 12 bases between. The CDR3 DNA sequence: TGTGCCAGCAGTTTGGCGACTAGTCTCTCCTACGAGCAGTACTTC. Translation gives CASSLATSLSYEQYF.

The V gene is TRBV5-6, the J gene TRBJ2-7, with D possibly TRBD2 on 6 matching bases. The ends were cut back, 2 bases at V and 4 bases at J, with 10 bases in the middle. The CDR3 covers 13 residues. The germline V gene encodes CDR1 SGHDT and CDR2 YYEEEE. The CDR3 loop is CASSLTGRYEQYF. The CDR3 DNA is TGTGCCAGCAGCTTAACGGGGAGGTACGAGCAGTACTTC.

This chain joins TRBV30 and TRBJ1-2; possible D gene TRBD1, 6 bases. With 3 bases removed from V and 2 bases from J, the gap between germline ends came to 19 bases. CDR1 GTSNPN and CDR2 SVGIG come from the germline V gene (reference sequence). CDR3 length: 16 amino acids. The CDR3 DNA reads TGTGCCTGGAGCGGCCTTAACAGGGAGCTGAACTATGGCTACACCTTC. It is translated as CAWSGLNRELNYGYTF.

This clone was detected once. The V gene is TRBV13, the J gene TRBJ2-3; D assignment may be TRBD1 or TRBD2 (5 bases each). The CDR3 contains 13 residues. Germline lookup yields CDR1 PRHDT and CDR2 FYEKMQ (reference sequence). V lost 3 bases and J 6 bases, leaving 10 bases between the germline ends. In DNA form, the CDR3 reads TGTGCCAGCAGCTTGGGACCAAACGATACGCAGTATTTT. Its translation is CASSLGPNDTQYF.

A single count supports this clone. V gene TRBV11-2 combines with J gene TRBJ2-1, with TRBD2 matching 9 bases. This CDR3 has 14 amino acids. Germline CDR1 is SGHAT and CDR2 is FQNNGV. V dropped 10 bases and J dropped 8; count of bases not matched to a gene: 12. In DNA form, the CDR3 reads TGTGCCACCTCTGAGTTAGCGGGAGCCTATGAGCAGTTCTTC. Amino acids: CATSELAGAYEQFF.

This chain joins TRBV4-1 and TRBJ2-5; D may correspond to TRBD1 or TRBD2 (5 bases each). The CDR3 totals 16 residues. Deletions cut 0 bases from V and 1 base from J, with 12 bases between. Germline CDR1 is MGHRA and CDR2 is YSYEKL. The CDR3 coding sequence is TGCGCCAGCAGCCAAGAAGTGAGGGGCGGCCAAGAGACCCAGTACTTC. Its translation is CASSQEVRGGQETQYF.

This clone was found a few times. The chain links TRBV11-1 to TRBJ1-2; D might be TRBD1 (6 bases). The germline CDR1 and CDR2 sequences are SGHAT and FQDESV (reference sequence). V lost 6 bases to trimming and J lost 4 bases, with 12 bases between them. The CDR3 covers 13 residues. CDR3 amino acids: CASSTTGLYGYTF. The CDR3 nucleotides read TGTGCCAGCAGTACGACAGGACTCTATGGCTACACCTTC. The full variable domain, with the rest looked up from reference TRBV11-1 and TRBJ1-2, is EAEVAQSPRYKITEKSQAVAFWCDPISGHATLYWYRQILGQGPELLVQFQDESVVDDSQLPKDRFSAERLKGVDSTLKIQPAELGDSAMYLCASSTTGLYGYTFGSGTRLTVV.

The genes are TRBV7-9 and TRBJ1-2; TRBD1 might be the D (5 bases). The CDR3 runs 15 residues. Germline-derived CDR1 and CDR2 are SEHNR and FQNEAQ (reference sequence). The V and J ends lost 4 bases and 7 bases respectively, with 19 bases between them. CDR3 loop: CASSSSGGGESGYTF. As DNA, the CDR3 is TGTGCCAGCAGCTCCTCTGGGGGAGGGGAAAGTGGCTACACCTTC.

In this sample, this clone turned up once. This sequence joins TRBV4-1 and TRBJ2-7; D possibly corresponds to TRBD2 (6 bases). V lost 1 base and J 3 bases, leaving 10 bases between the germline ends. The CDR3 consists of 14 residues. The germline gives CDR1 MGHRA, CDR2 YSYEKL. The CDR3 sequence is CASSQVTRDYEQYF. Here the CDR3 DNA reads TGCGCCAGCAGCCAAGTGACTAGAGACTACGAGCAGTACTTC.

Concerning this clone itself: A much bigger clone sits one base away, suggesting this may be a read error. The same CDR3 is also encoded by other DNA sequences in this sample. This chain links TRBV7-8 with TRBJ2-7; either TRBD1 or TRBD2 may supply D (5 bases each). The V and J ends lost 1 base and 3 bases respectively, with 10 bases between them. Germline V gives CDR1 SGHVS, CDR2 FQNEAQ. The CDR3 is 14 residues long. CDR3 nucleotide sequence: TGTGCCAGCAGCTTAGGAGGGGTTAGCTACGAGCAGTACTTC. This encodes CASSLGGVSYEQYF.

The genes are TRBV4-3 and TRBJ1-1, with TRBD1 identical over 7 bases. Germline CDR1 reads LGHNA; CDR2 reads YSLEER. The CDR3 extends over 13 amino acids. V shed 1 base and J 7 bases; nucleotides not matched to a gene: 3. CDR3 bases: TGCGCCAGCAGCCAAGGGGGGGACAGTGAAGCTTTCTTT. Protein sequence: CASSQGGDSEAFF.

In this sample, this clone turned up a few times. V usage is TRBV7-9 and J usage is TRBJ1-2, with 7 bases aligning to TRBD1. CDR1 is SEHNR, CDR2 FQNEAQ, per germline (reference sequence). The CDR3 length is 13 residues. The V segment lost 5 bases and the J segment 8 bases; nucleotides outside the gene matches: 8. The CDR3 bases are TGTGCCAGCAGCCGTGACAGGGTCAACGGCTACACCTTC. Protein sequence: CASSRDRVNGYTF.

The rearrangement uses TRBV5-6 and TRBJ1-2; D is possibly TRBD1 (5 bases). Trimming removed 1 base at V and 4 bases at J, with 11 bases between. The CDR3 contains 14 residues. CDR1 and CDR2 from the germline V gene are SGHDT and YYEEEE. For the CDR3, the DNA is TGTGCCAGCAGCTTGCCTGGGACCTCCTATGGCTACACCTTC. Amino acid sequence: CASSLPGTSYGYTF.

The V and J genes are TRBV19 and TRBJ2-3; D is unresolved. The V gene lost 2 bases and the J gene lost 2 bases, with 11 bases spanning the gap. The CDR3 totals 15 residues. The germline CDR1 and CDR2 sequences are LNHDA and SQIVND (reference sequence). CDR3 protein: CASSISGTSTDTQYF. CDR3 nucleotide sequence: TGTGCCAGTAGTATATCGGGCACCTCCACAGATACGCAGTATTTT.

A word on this clone: This could be a read error, since a much larger clone is one nucleotide away. The sample holds other DNA sequences that translate to the same CDR3. The rearrangement links TRBV4-3 to TRBJ2-7; 9 bases fit TRBD2. The V and J ends lost 0 bases and 3 bases, in that order; junction bases with no gene match: 3. Germline assignment: CDR1 LGHNA and CDR2 YSLEER. This CDR3 comprises 15 residues. Written as DNA, the CDR3 is TGCGCCAGCAGCCAAGAGACTAGCGGAGTCTACGAGCAGTACTTC. Translated: CASSQETSGVYEQYF.

This rearrangement joins TRBV2 to TRBJ1-3; no definite D call. This CDR3 comprises 15 residues. The V and J ends lost 8 bases and 4 bases respectively, with 18 bases between them. Germline V gene sequence: CDR1 SNHLY, CDR2 FYNNEI. The CDR3 here is CASGGWEGSGNTIYF. The CDR3 coding sequence is TGTGCCAGCGGAGGTTGGGAGGGCTCGGGAAACACCATATATTTT.

V is TRBV7-9 and J is TRBJ1-3; D remains unclear. This CDR3 comprises 16 residues. V dropped 5 bases and J dropped 0 bases, with 14 bases sitting between them. Germline CDR1 SEHNR, CDR2 FQNEAQ (reference sequence). The CDR3 here is CASSIHGQISGNTIYF. The CDR3 bases are TGTGCCAGCAGCATTCACGGGCAGATCTCTGGAAACACCATATATTTT.

The CDR3: CASSQEPGHQAYEQYF. CDR3 sequence (DNA): TGCGCCAGCAGCCAAGAACCGGGACACCAGGCCTACGAGCAGTACTTC. The chain recombines TRBV4-1 with TRBJ2-7; a possible D gene is TRBD1 (6 bases). The V gene lost 0 bases and the J gene lost 2 bases, with 14 bases spanning the gap. Germline-derived CDR1 and CDR2 are MGHRA and YSYEKL. CDR3 length: 16 residues.

This sequence joins TRBV7-9 and TRBJ2-7, with a weak D call TRBD1 (6 bases). Germline-derived CDR1 and CDR2 are SEHNR and FQNEAQ (reference sequence). This CDR3 contains 13 residues. Trimming cost V 5 bases and J 5 bases, with 13 bases left between them. CDR3 protein: CASSIADSHEQYF. The CDR3 DNA is TGTGCCAGCAGCATTGCGGACAGCCACGAGCAGTACTTC.

The chain is built from TRBV10-1 and TRBJ1-4, with D maybe TRBD1 (6 bases). Germline CDR1 is WNHNN and CDR2 is SYGVQD (reference sequence). The CDR3 totals 15 residues. The V gene lost 10 bases and the J gene lost 0 bases, with 15 bases spanning the gap. The CDR3 is CANNREAPTNEKLFF. As DNA, the CDR3 is TGCGCCAATAACAGGGAGGCACCAACTAATGAAAAACTGTTTTTT.